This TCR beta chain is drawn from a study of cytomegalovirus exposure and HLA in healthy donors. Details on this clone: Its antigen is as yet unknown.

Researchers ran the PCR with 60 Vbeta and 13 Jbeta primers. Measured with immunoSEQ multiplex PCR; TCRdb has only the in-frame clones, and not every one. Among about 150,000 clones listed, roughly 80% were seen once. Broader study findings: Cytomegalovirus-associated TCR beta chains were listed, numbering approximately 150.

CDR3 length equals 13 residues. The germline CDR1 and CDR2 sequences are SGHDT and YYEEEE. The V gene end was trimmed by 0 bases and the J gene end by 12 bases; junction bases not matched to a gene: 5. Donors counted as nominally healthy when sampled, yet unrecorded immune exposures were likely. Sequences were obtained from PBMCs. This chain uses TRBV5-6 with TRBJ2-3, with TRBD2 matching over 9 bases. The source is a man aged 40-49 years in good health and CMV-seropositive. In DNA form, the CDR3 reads TGTGCCAGCAGCTTGGCGACTAGCGGACAACAGTATTTT. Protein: CASSLATSGQQYF.